This T cell receptor (beta chain) was documented in a study of blood T cell repertoires in COVID-19. Turning to the study itself: Acute-phase and convalescent COVID-19 samples originated in the United States, Italy and Spain. PBMCs, B-cell-depleted T cells, or T cells were the source of the cDNA or gDNA that made up the material.

CDR1 and CDR2 from the germline V gene are MNHEY and SVGAGI. The CDR3 consists of 15 residues. Trimming stripped 2 bases from V and 1 base from J, with 9 bases between. In the authors' methods: It was from reference gene primer amplification that nucleated cell counts were estimated. The data were produced by immunoSEQ multiplex PCR, yet TCRdb's version contains in-frame clones alone and is incomplete. V, J and clone size are taken as reported in that table, and D and trimming were inferred from the DNA itself. The table shows about 38,000 clones, with more than 70% occurring only once. This TCR was recovered from a man between 65 and 85 years old with active COVID-19. Sequencing used peripheral blood. The chain has TRBV6-5 and TRBJ1-3; D not certain. DNA for the CDR3: TGTGCCAGCAGTTACGGCAGACATTCTGGAAACACCATATATTTT. This codes for CASSYGRHSGNTIYF.